This T cell receptor (beta chain) was obtained from a study of T cells in Graves' hyperthyroidism and ophthalmopathy. Study-level findings and limits: In the blood, most expanded thyroid clonotypes above 0.001 appeared as well.

The table lists this clonotype with a few counts. Its antigen is still unknown. From RNA transcripts, TCR beta CDR3 regions were amplified. A set of HTBI primers served as the primers for a first-round RT-PCR of the TCR CDR3. TCRdb reanalysed the multiplex PCR reads using MiXCR and keeps one entry per CDR3 protein. The table includes 250,000 to 300,000 distinct CDR3 sequences, around 19% detected once. Clinicians diagnosed patients from clinical symptoms, serum thyroxine and TRAb, thyroid ultrasound and orbital computed tomography. The CDR3 extends over 14 amino acids. V lost 2 bases to trimming and J lost 4 bases, with 12 bases between them. Looked up from germline, CDR1 is MGHRA and CDR2 is YSYEKL.

Sample: blood. The sequence was obtained from a man aged 50 to 60 with Graves' ophthalmopathy. The chain couples TRBV4-1 to TRBJ2-7; D tentatively fits TRBD1 or TRBD2 (6 bases each). The DNA for the CDR3 is TGCGCCAGCAGCCAACAACGGGGGCAGTACGAGCAGTACTTC. Translated: CASSQQRGQYEQYF.